The rows below give T cell receptor beta chains drawn from one sample of a study of blood T cell repertoires in COVID-19. The assay was immunoSEQ multiplex PCR, and TCRdb's table has in-frame clones only and misses some. The table lists over 150,000 clones, approximately 88% of them singletons. Sequencing used peripheral blood. All receptors derive from a woman in her fifties or sixties with acute or convalescent COVID-19. CDR3s include the opening cysteine and the closing phenylalanine or tryptophan. The D gene is left open where the match is weak. A clone size is listed for some rows: how often the clone was seen (once, few, many), or a class if it is expanded.

>.|TRBJ2-6|20|TRBV27|TRBD1
TGTGCCAGCAGTTTGATTCCCGGGACAGCTTTCTTTTCTGGGGCCAACGTCCTGACTTTC
CASSLIPGTAFFSGANVLTF
>few|TRBJ1-1|14|TRBV7-3|TRBD1
TGTGCCAGCAGCACTACAGGGGTAAGTACTGAAGCTTTCTTT
CASSTTGVSTEAFF
>.|TRBJ1-5|15|TRBV5-6|.
TGTGCCAGCAGCTTGAAGAACAGAGTCGATCAGCCCCAGCATTTT
CASSLKNRVDQPQHF
>.|TRBJ2-1|15|TRBV6-2/TRBV6-3|.
TGTGCCAGCAGTTACGGGCAGAGCTCCTACAATGAGCAGTTCTTC
CASSYGQSSYNEQFF
>.|TRBJ1-5|14|TRBV19|.
TGTGCCAGTAGTAAGCGGGATAGCAATCAGCCCCAGCATTTT
CASSKRDSNQPQHF
>.|TRBJ1-5|15|TRBV12-5|TRBD1
TGTGCTAGTGGTCAGGGACAGGGGGGTAATCAGCCCCAGCATTTT
CASGQGQGGNQPQHF
>.|TRBJ1-1|15|TRBV6-5|TRBD1
TGTGCCAGCAGTTACTCCAGGGGGCTGAACACTGAAGCTTTCTTT
CASSYSRGLNTEAFF
>.|TRBJ2-3|16|TRBV5-4|TRBD2
TGTGCCAGCAGCCCTCGGGGGGGCCGCACCCCAGATACGCAGTATTTT
CASSPRGGRTPDTQYF
>.|TRBJ2-1|15|TRBV7-9|TRBD2
TGTGCCAGCACATATTTTGGGGGGGTTTACAATGAGCAGTTCTTC
CASTYFGGVYNEQFF
>.|TRBJ1-6|16|TRBV28|TRBD1
TGTGCCAGCAGTTTGCCGGGACAGGGAATAAATTCACCCCTCCACTTT
CASSLPGQGINSPLHF
>.|TRBJ2-3|19|TRBV4-1|TRBD1
TGCGCCAGCAGCCAAATCCCCGGACAGGGCACTATGAACACAGATACGCAGTATTTT
CASSQIPGQGTMNTDTQYF
>.|TRBJ1-4|15|TRBV19|TRBD1
TGTGCCAGTACAAATGGACAGGTGTCTAATGAAAAACTGTTTTTT
CASTNGQVSNEKLFF
>.|TRBJ1-6|15|TRBV6-5|.
TGTGCCAGCAGTTACGGCCAGACATATAATTCACCCCTCCACTTT
CASSYGQTYNSPLHF
>.|TRBJ2-4|16|TRBV3-1/TRBV3-2|TRBD1
TGTGCCAGCAGCCCCTCCCGACAGGGCGCCAAAAACATTCAGTACTTC
CASSPSRQGAKNIQYF
>few|TRBJ2-2|16|TRBV9|TRBD1
TGTGCCAGCAGCCCGGGACAGGGGTCAGCCACCGGGGAGCTGTTTTTT
CASSPGQGSATGELFF
>once|TRBJ1-1|13|TRBV12-5|.
TGTGCTAGTGGTCCCCCCCTGAGCACTGAAGCTTTCTTT
CASGPPLSTEAFF
>.|TRBJ2-2|15|TRBV14|TRBD2
TGTGCCAGCAGCCATCGGGCTAGCGGGGTCGGGGAGCTGTTTTTT
CASSHRASGVGELFF
>.|TRBJ1-5|15|TRBV27|TRBD1
TGTGCCAGCAGTACTTACAGGGGTGGCAATCAGCCCCAGCATTTT
CASSTYRGGNQPQHF
>.|TRBJ1-1|10|TRBV9|.
TGTGCCCAGCGTCAAGCTGAAGCTTTCTTT
CAQRQAEAFF
>few|TRBJ1-2|14|TRBV12-5|.
TGTGCTAGTGCCTTGGACAGCGTTAACTATGGCTACACCTTC
CASALDSVNYGYTF